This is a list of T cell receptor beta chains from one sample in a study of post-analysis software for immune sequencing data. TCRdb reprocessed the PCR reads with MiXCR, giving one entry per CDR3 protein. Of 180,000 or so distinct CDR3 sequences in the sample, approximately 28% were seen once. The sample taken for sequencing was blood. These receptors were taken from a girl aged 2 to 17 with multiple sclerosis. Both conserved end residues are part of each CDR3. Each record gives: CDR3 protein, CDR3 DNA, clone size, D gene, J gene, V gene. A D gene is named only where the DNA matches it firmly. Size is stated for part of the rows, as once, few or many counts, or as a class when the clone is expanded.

CDR3aa: CASSEARGTGNSPLHF
CDR3nt: TGTGCCAGCAGTGAAGCGCGGGGGACAGGGAATTCACCCCTCCACTTT
abundance: NA
d_gene: TRBD1
j_gene: TRBJ1-6
v_gene: TRBV6-1

CDR3aa: CASSRGLAGSDTQYF
CDR3nt: TGTGCCAGCAGCCGAGGACTAGCGGGATCAGATACGCAGTATTTT
abundance: NA
d_gene: TRBD2
j_gene: TRBJ2-3
v_gene: TRBV14

CDR3aa: CASSLGDRDNNEQYF
CDR3nt: TGCGCCAGCAGCTTGGGAGACAGGGATAACAATGAGCAGTACTTC
abundance: few
d_gene: TRBD1
j_gene: TRBJ2-7
v_gene: TRBV5-1

CDR3aa: CASSLLPAGTNTEAFF
CDR3nt: TGTGCCAGCAGCTTACTCCCGGCAGGGACGAACACTGAAGCTTTCTTT
abundance: few
d_gene: NA
j_gene: TRBJ1-1
v_gene: TRBV7-2

CDR3aa: CASRLAGNTDTQYF
CDR3nt: TGTGCCAGCAGGCTAGCGGGGAATACAGATACGCAGTATTTT
abundance: NA
d_gene: TRBD2
j_gene: TRBJ2-3
v_gene: TRBV7-2

CDR3aa: CAIGSPAQYNEQFF
CDR3nt: TGTGCCATCGGGTCCCCCGCGCAGTACAATGAGCAGTTCTTC
abundance: NA
d_gene: NA
j_gene: TRBJ2-1
v_gene: TRBV10-3

CDR3aa: CSVGISNEQFF
CDR3nt: TGCAGCGTCGGGATCTCTAATGAGCAGTTCTTC
abundance: NA
d_gene: NA
j_gene: TRBJ2-1
v_gene: TRBV29-1

CDR3aa: CASSLVQGRGAEAFF
CDR3nt: TGTGCCAGCAGCTTGGTACAGGGAAGGGGCGCTGAAGCTTTCTTT
abundance: few
d_gene: NA
j_gene: TRBJ1-1
v_gene: TRBV5-5

CDR3aa: CSASYEGSGYTF
CDR3nt: TGCAGTGCTAGTTATGAGGGGAGTGGCTACACCTTC
abundance: many
d_gene: NA
j_gene: TRBJ1-2
v_gene: TRBV20-1

CDR3aa: CASSLGAGGSGANVLTF
CDR3nt: TGTGCCAGCAGTTTAGGAGCCGGAGGCTCTGGGGCCAACGTCCTGACTTTC
abundance: many
d_gene: NA
j_gene: TRBJ2-6
v_gene: TRBV12-3/TRBV12-4

CDR3aa: CSACTRGGDTQDF
CDR3nt: TGCAGTGCATGCACTAGAGGGGGGGATACGCAGGATTTT
abundance: NA
d_gene: NA
j_gene: TRBJ2-3
v_gene: TRBV20-1

CDR3aa: CASMADFYGYTF
CDR3nt: TGCGCCAGCATGGCAGATTTCTATGGCTACACCTTC
abundance: few
d_gene: NA
j_gene: TRBJ1-2
v_gene: TRBV10-2

CDR3aa: CASSFLARSGSGANVLTF
CDR3nt: TGCGCCAGCAGCTTCCTTGCCAGGTCGGGCTCTGGGGCCAACGTCCTGACTTTC
abundance: many
d_gene: NA
j_gene: TRBJ2-6
v_gene: TRBV5-1

CDR3aa: CASSRLTGSQHF
CDR3nt: TGTGCCAGCTCACGTCTAACGGGCTCCCAGCATTTT
abundance: NA
d_gene: NA
j_gene: TRBJ1-5
v_gene: TRBV18

CDR3aa: CASSLTGLAYNEQFF
CDR3nt: TGTGCCAGCAGCTTAACGGGACTAGCGTACAATGAGCAGTTCTTC
abundance: NA
d_gene: TRBD2
j_gene: TRBJ2-1
v_gene: TRBV11-2

CDR3aa: CASSLGTGRDDTQYF
CDR3nt: TGCGCCAGCAGCTTGGGGACAGGGAGGGACGATACGCAGTATTTT
abundance: NA
d_gene: NA
j_gene: TRBJ2-3
v_gene: TRBV5-1

CDR3aa: CSADWDRETNTEAFF
CDR3nt: TGCAGTGCGGATTGGGACAGAGAGACTAACACTGAAGCTTTCTTT
abundance: NA
d_gene: TRBD1
j_gene: TRBJ1-1
v_gene: TRBV20-1

CDR3aa: CASSFWGGGQPQHF
CDR3nt: TGTGCCAGCAGTTTTTGGGGGGGCGGTCAGCCCCAGCATTTT
abundance: NA
d_gene: NA
j_gene: TRBJ1-5
v_gene: TRBV28

CDR3aa: CASSQDRRQTDTQYF
CDR3nt: TGTGCCAGCAGCCAAGATCGCAGACAGACAGATACGCAGTATTTT
abundance: many
d_gene: NA
j_gene: TRBJ2-3
v_gene: TRBV3-1

CDR3aa: CSATRSGFNEKLFF
CDR3nt: TGCAGTGCTACGCGGTCGGGTTTTAATGAAAAACTGTTTTTT
abundance: few
d_gene: NA
j_gene: TRBJ1-4
v_gene: TRBV20-1

CDR3aa: CSARLDTTDTQYF
CDR3nt: TGCAGTGCTAGATTGGACACCACAGATACGCAGTATTTT
abundance: NA
d_gene: NA
j_gene: TRBJ2-3
v_gene: TRBV20-1

CDR3aa: CASSERQGYGYTF
CDR3nt: TGTGCCAGCAGTGAACGACAGGGCTATGGCTACACCTTC
abundance: many
d_gene: TRBD1
j_gene: TRBJ1-2
v_gene: TRBV25-1

CDR3aa: CSARDGLTCEQYF
CDR3nt: TGCAGTGCTAGGGACGGCCTCACCTGCGAGCAGTACTTC
abundance: NA
d_gene: NA
j_gene: TRBJ2-7
v_gene: TRBV20-1

CDR3aa: CASSRITVVAEAFF
CDR3nt: TGTGCCAGCAGTCGAATCACGGTGGTGGCTGAAGCTTTCTTT
abundance: few
d_gene: NA
j_gene: TRBJ1-1
v_gene: TRBV12-3/TRBV12-4

CDR3aa: CASSMDGTGNTEAFF
CDR3nt: TGTGCCAGCAGCATGGATGGGACAGGGAACACTGAAGCTTTCTTT
abundance: NA
d_gene: TRBD1
j_gene: TRBJ1-1
v_gene: TRBV5-5

CDR3aa: CASSLSRTGAQYF
CDR3nt: TGTGCCAGCAGCTTATCGCGGACCGGGGCCCAGTACTTC
abundance: few
d_gene: NA
j_gene: TRBJ2-5
v_gene: TRBV7-2

CDR3aa: CASSQGSGGAYEQYF
CDR3nt: TGTGCCAGCAGCCAAGGAAGCGGGGGGGCCTACGAGCAGTACTTC
abundance: NA
d_gene: TRBD2
j_gene: TRBJ2-7
v_gene: TRBV3-1

CDR3aa: CASSIGETQYF
CDR3nt: TGTGCCAGCAGCATAGGGGAGACCCAGTACTTC
abundance: many
d_gene: NA
j_gene: TRBJ2-5
v_gene: TRBV3-1

CDR3aa: CASSHPGVHETQYF
CDR3nt: TGCGCCAGCAGCCATCCAGGAGTTCACGAGACCCAGTACTTC
abundance: few
d_gene: NA
j_gene: TRBJ2-5
v_gene: TRBV5-1

CDR3aa: CSVEDRRAGAYGYTF
CDR3nt: TGCAGCGTTGAAGATCGGAGAGCAGGTGCCTATGGCTACACCTTC
abundance: many
d_gene: NA
j_gene: TRBJ1-2
v_gene: TRBV29-1

CDR3aa: CASRRQGSSYEQYF
CDR3nt: TGTGCCAGCAGACGACAGGGAAGCTCCTACGAGCAGTACTTC
abundance: many
d_gene: TRBD1
j_gene: TRBJ2-7
v_gene: TRBV6-2/TRBV6-3

CDR3aa: CVSSYSGRTSGRAFRNEQFF
CDR3nt: TGTGTCAGCAGTTACTCGGGGCGAACTAGCGGGAGGGCCTTTAGGAATGAGCAGTTCTTC
abundance: NA
d_gene: TRBD2
j_gene: TRBJ2-1
v_gene: TRBV6-2/TRBV6-3

CDR3aa: CASSSSGSYVGRELFF
CDR3nt: TGCGCCAGCAGTTCCAGCGGGAGTTATGTTGGCAGGGAGCTGTTTTTT
abundance: NA
d_gene: TRBD2
j_gene: TRBJ2-2
v_gene: TRBV5-1

CDR3aa: CSARDGYEQYF
CDR3nt: TGCAGTGCTAGGGACGGCTACGAGCAGTACTTC
abundance: many
d_gene: NA
j_gene: TRBJ2-7
v_gene: TRBV20-1

CDR3aa: CASKREGLARYNEQFF
CDR3nt: TGCGCCAGCAAAAGGGAGGGGCTAGCGAGATACAATGAGCAGTTCTTC
abundance: many
d_gene: TRBD2
j_gene: TRBJ2-1
v_gene: TRBV5-1

CDR3aa: CASSFYPGKYGYTF
CDR3nt: TGTGCCAGCAGCTTTTACCCGGGGAAATATGGCTACACCTTC
abundance: few
d_gene: NA
j_gene: TRBJ1-2
v_gene: TRBV5-6

CDR3aa: CAISDGFLTDTQYF
CDR3nt: TGTGCCATCAGTGACGGGTTTCTCACAGATACGCAGTATTTT
abundance: many
d_gene: NA
j_gene: TRBJ2-3
v_gene: TRBV10-3

CDR3aa: CASSLTGGEAEAFF
CDR3nt: TGTGCCAGCAGTTTAACAGGGGGAGAGGCTGAAGCTTTCTTT
abundance: many
d_gene: TRBD1
j_gene: TRBJ1-1
v_gene: TRBV12-3/TRBV12-4

CDR3aa: CASSQDARSSGANVLTF
CDR3nt: TGTGCCAGCAGCCAAGATGCAAGGAGCTCTGGGGCCAACGTCCTGACTTTC
abundance: NA
d_gene: NA
j_gene: TRBJ2-6
v_gene: TRBV3-1

CDR3aa: CASTPRQTQYF
CDR3nt: TGTGCCAGCACCCCCAGGCAAACCCAGTACTTC
abundance: few
d_gene: NA
j_gene: TRBJ2-5
v_gene: TRBV12-3/TRBV12-4

CDR3aa: CSASRTSVRNHEQYF
CDR3nt: TGCAGTGCTAGTCGGACTAGCGTGAGGAACCACGAGCAGTACTTC
abundance: few
d_gene: TRBD2
j_gene: TRBJ2-7
v_gene: TRBV20-1

CDR3aa: CASSLAGVLTDTQYF
CDR3nt: TGCGCCAGCAGCTTGGCGGGGGTCCTCACAGATACGCAGTATTTT
abundance: NA
d_gene: NA
j_gene: TRBJ2-3
v_gene: TRBV5-1

CDR3aa: CSVLSRDRASYEQYF
CDR3nt: TGCAGCGTCCTAAGCCGGGACAGGGCCTCCTACGAGCAGTACTTC
abundance: many
d_gene: TRBD1
j_gene: TRBJ2-7
v_gene: TRBV29-1

CDR3aa: CASRTGTGTYNEQFF
CDR3nt: TGCGCCAGCAGGACCGGGACAGGTACTTACAATGAGCAGTTCTTC
abundance: NA
d_gene: TRBD1
j_gene: TRBJ2-1
v_gene: TRBV5-1

CDR3aa: CSANPGAKSNQPQHF
CDR3nt: TGCAGTGCTAACCCGGGGGCAAAGAGCAATCAGCCCCAGCATTTT
abundance: NA
d_gene: NA
j_gene: TRBJ1-5
v_gene: TRBV20-1

CDR3aa: CASSLAGTSGGERYNEQFF
CDR3nt: TGCGCCAGCAGCTTGGCCGGGACTAGCGGGGGGGAAAGATACAATGAGCAGTTCTTC
abundance: few
d_gene: TRBD2
j_gene: TRBJ2-1
v_gene: TRBV5-1

CDR3aa: CAISVSSGNTIYF
CDR3nt: TGTGCCATCAGTGTCAGCTCTGGAAACACCATATATTTT
abundance: NA
d_gene: NA
j_gene: TRBJ1-3
v_gene: TRBV10-3

CDR3aa: CASSSTGVRGYTF
CDR3nt: TGTGCCAGCAGCTCCACAGGGGTGAGAGGCTACACCTTC
abundance: many
d_gene: TRBD1
j_gene: TRBJ1-2
v_gene: TRBV11-2

CDR3aa: CSATPSDGFNAQYF
CDR3nt: TGCAGTGCTACCCCCTCGGACGGATTCAACGCGCAGTATTTT
abundance: few
d_gene: NA
j_gene: TRBJ2-3
v_gene: TRBV20-1

CDR3aa: CASSLAGGQTEAFF
CDR3nt: TGCGCCAGCAGCTTGGCCGGGGGGCAGACAGAAGCTTTCTTT
abundance: NA
d_gene: NA
j_gene: TRBJ1-1
v_gene: TRBV5-1

CDR3aa: CAWRPPKGNQPQHF
CDR3nt: TGTGCCTGGAGACCTCCGAAGGGCAATCAGCCCCAGCATTTT
abundance: once
d_gene: NA
j_gene: TRBJ1-5
v_gene: TRBV30

CDR3aa: CASSTPTGGGSQPQHF
CDR3nt: TGTGCCAGCAGTACTCCTACAGGGGGGGGCAGTCAGCCCCAGCATTTT
abundance: many
d_gene: TRBD1
j_gene: TRBJ1-5
v_gene: TRBV12-3/TRBV12-4